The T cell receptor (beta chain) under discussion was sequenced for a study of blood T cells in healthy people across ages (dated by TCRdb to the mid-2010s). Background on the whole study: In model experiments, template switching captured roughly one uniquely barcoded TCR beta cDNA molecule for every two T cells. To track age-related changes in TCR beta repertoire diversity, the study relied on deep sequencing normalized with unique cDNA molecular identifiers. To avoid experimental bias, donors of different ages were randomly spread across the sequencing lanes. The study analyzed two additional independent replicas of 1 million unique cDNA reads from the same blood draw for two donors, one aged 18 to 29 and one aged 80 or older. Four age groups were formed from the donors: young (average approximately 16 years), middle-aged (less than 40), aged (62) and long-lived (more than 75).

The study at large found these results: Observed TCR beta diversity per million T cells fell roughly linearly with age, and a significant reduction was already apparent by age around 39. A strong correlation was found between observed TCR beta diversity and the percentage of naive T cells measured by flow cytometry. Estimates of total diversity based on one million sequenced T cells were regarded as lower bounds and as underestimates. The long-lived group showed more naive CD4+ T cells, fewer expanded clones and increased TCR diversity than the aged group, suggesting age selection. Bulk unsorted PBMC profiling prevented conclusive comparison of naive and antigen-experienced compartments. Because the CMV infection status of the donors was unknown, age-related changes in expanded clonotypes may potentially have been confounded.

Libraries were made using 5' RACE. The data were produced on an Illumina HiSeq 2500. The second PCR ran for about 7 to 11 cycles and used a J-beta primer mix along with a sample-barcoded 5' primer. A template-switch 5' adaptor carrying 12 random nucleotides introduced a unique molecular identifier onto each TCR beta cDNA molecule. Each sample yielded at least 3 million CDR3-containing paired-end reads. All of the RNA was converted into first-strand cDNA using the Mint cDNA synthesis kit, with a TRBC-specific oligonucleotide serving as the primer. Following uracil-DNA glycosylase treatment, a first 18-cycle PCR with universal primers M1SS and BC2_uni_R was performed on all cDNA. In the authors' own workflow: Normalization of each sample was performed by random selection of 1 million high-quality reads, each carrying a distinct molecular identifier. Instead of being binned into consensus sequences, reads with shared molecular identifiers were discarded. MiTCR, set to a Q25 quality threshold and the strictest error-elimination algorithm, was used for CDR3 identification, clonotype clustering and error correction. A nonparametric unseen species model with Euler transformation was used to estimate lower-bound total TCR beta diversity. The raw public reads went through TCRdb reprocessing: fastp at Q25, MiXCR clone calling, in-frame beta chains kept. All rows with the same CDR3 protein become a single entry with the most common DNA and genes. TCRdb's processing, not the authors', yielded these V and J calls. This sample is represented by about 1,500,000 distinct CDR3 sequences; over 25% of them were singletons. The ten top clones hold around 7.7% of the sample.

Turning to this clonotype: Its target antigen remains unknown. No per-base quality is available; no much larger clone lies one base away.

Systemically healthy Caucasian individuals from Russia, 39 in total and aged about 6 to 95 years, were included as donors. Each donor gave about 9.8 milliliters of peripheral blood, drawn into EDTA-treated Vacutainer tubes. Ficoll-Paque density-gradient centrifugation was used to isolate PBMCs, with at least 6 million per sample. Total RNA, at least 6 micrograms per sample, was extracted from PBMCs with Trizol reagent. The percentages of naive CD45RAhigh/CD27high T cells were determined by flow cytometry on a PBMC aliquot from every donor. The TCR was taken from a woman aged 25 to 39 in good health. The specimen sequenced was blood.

The DNA reads TGTGCCAGCAGAGGGACTGGAGATACGCAGTATTTT. Translated, this gives CASRGTGDTQYF. The chain links TRBV28 with TRBJ2-3; TRBD2 is possibly the D segment (6 matching bases). V sheds 6 bases and J sheds 5 bases, leaving 9 bases between their ends. Per the germline V gene, MDHEN is the CDR1 and SYDVKM is the CDR2. The CDR3 measures 12 amino acids from cysteine to phenylalanine. Just the 36-base CDR3 DNA is kept, in frame starting at base 1.